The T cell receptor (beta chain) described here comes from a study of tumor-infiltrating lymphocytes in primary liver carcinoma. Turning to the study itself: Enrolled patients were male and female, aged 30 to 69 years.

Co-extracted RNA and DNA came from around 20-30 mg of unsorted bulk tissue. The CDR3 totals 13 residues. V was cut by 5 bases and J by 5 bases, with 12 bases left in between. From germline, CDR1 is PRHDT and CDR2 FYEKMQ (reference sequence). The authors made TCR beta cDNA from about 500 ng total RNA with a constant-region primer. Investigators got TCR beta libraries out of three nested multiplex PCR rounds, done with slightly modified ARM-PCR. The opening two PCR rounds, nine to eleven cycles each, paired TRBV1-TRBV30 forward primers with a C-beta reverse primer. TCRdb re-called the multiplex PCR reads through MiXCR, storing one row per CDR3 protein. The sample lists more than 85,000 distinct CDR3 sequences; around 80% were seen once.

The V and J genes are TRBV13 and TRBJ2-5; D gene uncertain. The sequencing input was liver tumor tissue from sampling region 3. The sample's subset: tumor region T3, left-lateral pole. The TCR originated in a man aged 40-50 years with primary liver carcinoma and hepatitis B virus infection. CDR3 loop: CASSTIYTETQYF. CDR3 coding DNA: TGTGCCAGCAGCACGATTTATACGGAGACCCAGTACTTC.